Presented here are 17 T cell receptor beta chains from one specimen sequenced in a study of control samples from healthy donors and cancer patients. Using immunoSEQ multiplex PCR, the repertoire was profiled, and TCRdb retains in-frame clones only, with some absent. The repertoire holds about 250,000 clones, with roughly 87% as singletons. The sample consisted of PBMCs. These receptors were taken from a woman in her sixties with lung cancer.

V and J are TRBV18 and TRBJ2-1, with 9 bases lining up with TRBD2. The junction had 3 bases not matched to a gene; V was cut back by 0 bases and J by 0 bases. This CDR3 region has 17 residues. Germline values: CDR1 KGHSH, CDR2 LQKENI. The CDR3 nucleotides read TGTGCCAGCTCACCACCGGCGGGGGGGAGCTCCTACAATGAGCAGTTCTTC. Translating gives CASSPPAGGSSYNEQFF.

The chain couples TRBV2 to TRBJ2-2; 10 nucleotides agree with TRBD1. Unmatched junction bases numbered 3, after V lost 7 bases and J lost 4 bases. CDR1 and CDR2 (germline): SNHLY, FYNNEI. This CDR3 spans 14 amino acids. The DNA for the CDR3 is TGTGCCAGCACGGGACAGGGGCGCACCGGGGAGCTGTTTTTT. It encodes CASTGQGRTGELFF.

The CDR3 DNA sequence: TGTGCCAGCAGGGGGGTGAACACTGAAGCTTTCTTT. It yields the protein CASRGVNTEAFF. This chain uses TRBV27 with TRBJ1-1, with a possible D match to TRBD1 (5 bases). Germline lookup yields CDR1 MNHEY and CDR2 SMNVEV (reference sequence). The CDR3 is 12 amino acids. Trimming took 6 bases from V and 0 from J, leaving 5 bases between them.

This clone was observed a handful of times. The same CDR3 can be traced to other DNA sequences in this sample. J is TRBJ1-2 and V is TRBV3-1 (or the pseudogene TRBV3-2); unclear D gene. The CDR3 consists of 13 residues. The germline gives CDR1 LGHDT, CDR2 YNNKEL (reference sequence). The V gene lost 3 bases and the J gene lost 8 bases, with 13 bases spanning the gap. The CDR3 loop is CASSQAGLGGYTF. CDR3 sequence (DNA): TGTGCCAGCAGCCAGGCCGGGCTGGGGGGCTACACCTTC.

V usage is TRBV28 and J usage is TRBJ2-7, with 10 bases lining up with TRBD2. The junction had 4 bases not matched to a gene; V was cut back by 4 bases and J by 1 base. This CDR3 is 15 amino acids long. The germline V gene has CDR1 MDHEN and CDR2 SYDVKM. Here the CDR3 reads CASSSGTSVSYEQYF. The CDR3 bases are TGTGCCAGCAGTTCCGGGACTAGCGTATCCTACGAGCAGTACTTC.

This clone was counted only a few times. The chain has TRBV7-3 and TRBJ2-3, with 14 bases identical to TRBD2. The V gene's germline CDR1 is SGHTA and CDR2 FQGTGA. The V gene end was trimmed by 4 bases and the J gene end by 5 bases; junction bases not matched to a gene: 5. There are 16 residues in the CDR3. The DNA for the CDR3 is TGTGCCAGCAGCTCAGGGACTAGCGGGAGACGAGATACGCAGTATTTT. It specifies CASSSGTSGRRDTQYF.

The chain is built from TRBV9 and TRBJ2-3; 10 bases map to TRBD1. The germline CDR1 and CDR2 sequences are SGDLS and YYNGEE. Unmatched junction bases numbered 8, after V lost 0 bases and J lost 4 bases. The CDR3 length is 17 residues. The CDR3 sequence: CASSVGFGTGVPDTQYF. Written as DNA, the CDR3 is TGTGCCAGCAGCGTAGGCTTCGGGACAGGGGTCCCAGATACGCAGTATTTT. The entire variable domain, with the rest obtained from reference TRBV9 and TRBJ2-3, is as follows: DSGVTQTPKHLITATGQRVTLRCSPRSGDLSVYWYQQSLDQGLQFLIQYYNGEERAKGNILERFSAQQFPDLHSELNLSSLELGDSALYFCASSVGFGTGVPDTQYFGPGTRLTVL.

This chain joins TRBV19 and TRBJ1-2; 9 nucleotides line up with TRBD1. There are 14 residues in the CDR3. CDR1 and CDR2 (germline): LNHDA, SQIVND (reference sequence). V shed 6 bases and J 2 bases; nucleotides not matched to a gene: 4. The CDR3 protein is CASSGDRANYGYTF. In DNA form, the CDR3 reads TGTGCCAGTAGCGGGGACAGGGCAAACTATGGCTACACCTTC.

As DNA, the CDR3 is TGTGCCAGCACCGCACAGGGTCAAGAGCAGTTCTTC. Residues: CASTAQGQEQFF. This rearrangement joins TRBV6-5 to TRBJ2-1; perhaps TRBD1 as D (6 bases). CDR1 and CDR2 (germline): MNHEY, SVGAGI. CDR3 size: 12 residues. V gave up 7 bases and J gave up 10 bases, with 14 bases separating them.

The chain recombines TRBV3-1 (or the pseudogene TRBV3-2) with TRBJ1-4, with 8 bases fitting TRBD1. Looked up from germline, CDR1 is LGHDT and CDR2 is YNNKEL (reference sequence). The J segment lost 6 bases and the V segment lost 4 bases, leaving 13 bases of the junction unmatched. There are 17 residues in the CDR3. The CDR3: CASSRGIGQGGDEKLFF. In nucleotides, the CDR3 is TGTGCCAGCAGCCGAGGAATCGGACAGGGAGGAGATGAAAAACTGTTTTTT.

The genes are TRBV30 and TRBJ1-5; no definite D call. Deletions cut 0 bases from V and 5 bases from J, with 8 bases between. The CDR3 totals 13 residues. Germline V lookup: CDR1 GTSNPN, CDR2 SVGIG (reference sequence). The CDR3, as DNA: TGTGCCTGGAGTGTAAGGGTTGATCAGCCCCAGCATTTT. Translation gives CAWSVRVDQPQHF.

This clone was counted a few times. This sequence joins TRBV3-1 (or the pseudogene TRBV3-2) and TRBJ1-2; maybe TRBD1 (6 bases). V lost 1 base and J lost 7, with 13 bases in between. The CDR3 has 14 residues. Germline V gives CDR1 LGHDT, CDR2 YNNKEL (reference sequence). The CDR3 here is CASSQGEGGSGYTF. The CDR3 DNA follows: TGTGCCAGCAGCCAAGGGGAGGGGGGTAGTGGCTACACCTTC.

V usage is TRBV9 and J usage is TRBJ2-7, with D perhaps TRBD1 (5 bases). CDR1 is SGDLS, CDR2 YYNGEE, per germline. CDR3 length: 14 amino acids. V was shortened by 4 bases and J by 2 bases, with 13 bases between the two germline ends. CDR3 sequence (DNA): TGTGCCAGCAGCCCAGACAGCTACGCCTACGAGCAGTACTTC. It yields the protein CASSPDSYAYEQYF.

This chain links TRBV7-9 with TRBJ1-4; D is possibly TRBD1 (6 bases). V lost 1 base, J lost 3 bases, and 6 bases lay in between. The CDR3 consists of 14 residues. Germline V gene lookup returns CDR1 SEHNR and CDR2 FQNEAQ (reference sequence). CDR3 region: CASSLGTANEKLFF. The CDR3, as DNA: TGTGCCAGCAGCTTAGGGACAGCTAATGAAAAACTGTTTTTT.

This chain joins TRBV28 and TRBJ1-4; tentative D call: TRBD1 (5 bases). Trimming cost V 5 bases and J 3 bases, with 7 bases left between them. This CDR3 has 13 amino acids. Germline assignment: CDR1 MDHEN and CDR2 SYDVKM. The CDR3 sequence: CASSGGANEKLFF. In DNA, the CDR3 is TGTGCCAGCAGTGGAGGGGCTAATGAAAAACTGTTTTTT.

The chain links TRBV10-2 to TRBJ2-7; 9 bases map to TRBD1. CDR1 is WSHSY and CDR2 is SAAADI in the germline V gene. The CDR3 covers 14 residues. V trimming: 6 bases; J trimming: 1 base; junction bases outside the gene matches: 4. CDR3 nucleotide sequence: TGCGCCAGCAGCACCGGGACAGGGTCCTACGAGCAGTACTTC. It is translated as CASSTGTGSYEQYF.

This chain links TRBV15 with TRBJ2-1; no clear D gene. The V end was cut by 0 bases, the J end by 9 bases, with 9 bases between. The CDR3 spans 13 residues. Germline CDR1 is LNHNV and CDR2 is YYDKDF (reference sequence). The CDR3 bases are TGTGCCACCAGCAGAGACCTTGGGCGTGAGCAGTTCTTC. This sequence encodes CATSRDLGREQFF.